This TCR beta chain appears in the sequencing data of a study of blood T cell repertoires in COVID-19. Study-wide context: Sites in the United States, Italy and Spain provided acute and convalescent COVID-19 samples. T cells, B-cell-depleted T cells, or PBMCs supplied cDNA or gDNA.

Per the authors' pipeline: Estimation of nucleated cell counts was performed using reference gene primer amplification. The data were produced by immunoSEQ multiplex PCR, yet TCRdb's version contains in-frame clones alone and is incomplete. That table is the source of V, J and clone size, and D and trimming were worked out from the DNA. The sample contains more than 150,000 clones, more than 60% of which appear only once. This clonotype was sampled from a man over 45 who had recovered from COVID-19. Sequenced input: peripheral blood.

The CDR3 region has the DNA TGTGCCAGCAGCACCTCGCAGGGGGGCTACGAGCAGTACTTC. Amino acids: CASSTSQGGYEQYF. The chain has TRBV6-5 and TRBJ2-7, with D maybe TRBD1 (7 bases). Germline V gene lookup returns CDR1 MNHEY and CDR2 SVGAGI. This CDR3 has 14 residues. V dropped 6 bases and J dropped 3 bases, with 15 bases sitting between them.